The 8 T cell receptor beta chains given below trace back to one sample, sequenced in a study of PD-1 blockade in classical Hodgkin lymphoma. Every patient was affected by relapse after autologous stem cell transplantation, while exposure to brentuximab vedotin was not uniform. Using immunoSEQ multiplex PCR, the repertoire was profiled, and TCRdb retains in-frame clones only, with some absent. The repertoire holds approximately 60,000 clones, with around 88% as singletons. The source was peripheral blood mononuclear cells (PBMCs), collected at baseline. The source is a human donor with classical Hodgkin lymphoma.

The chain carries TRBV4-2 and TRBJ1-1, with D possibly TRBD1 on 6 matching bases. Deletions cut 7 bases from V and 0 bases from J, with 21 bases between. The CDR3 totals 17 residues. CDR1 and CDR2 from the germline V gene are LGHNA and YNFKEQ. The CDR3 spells CASNLPTRGGVNTEAFF. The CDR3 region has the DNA TGTGCCAGCAACCTTCCCACCAGGGGCGGTGTGAACACTGAAGCTTTCTTT.

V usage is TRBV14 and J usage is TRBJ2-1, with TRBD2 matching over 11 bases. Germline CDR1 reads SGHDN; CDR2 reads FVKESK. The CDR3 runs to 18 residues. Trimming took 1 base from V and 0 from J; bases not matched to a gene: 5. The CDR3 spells CASSQGPSGGSSYNEQFF. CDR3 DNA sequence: TGTGCCAGCAGCCAAGGGCCTAGCGGGGGGAGCTCCTACAATGAGCAGTTCTTC.

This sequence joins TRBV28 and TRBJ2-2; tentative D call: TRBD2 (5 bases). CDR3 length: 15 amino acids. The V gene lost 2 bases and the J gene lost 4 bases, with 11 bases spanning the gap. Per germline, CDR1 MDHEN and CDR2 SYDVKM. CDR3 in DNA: TGTGCCAGCAGTTTAGTCCAAGCGGCCACCGGGGAGCTGTTTTTT. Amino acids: CASSLVQAATGELFF.

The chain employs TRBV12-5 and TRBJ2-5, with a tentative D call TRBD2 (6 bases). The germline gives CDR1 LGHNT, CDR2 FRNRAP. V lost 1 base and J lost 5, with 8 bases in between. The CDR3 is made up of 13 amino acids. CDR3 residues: CASGLDAGETQYF. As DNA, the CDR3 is TGTGCTAGTGGTTTGGATGCGGGGGAGACCCAGTACTTC. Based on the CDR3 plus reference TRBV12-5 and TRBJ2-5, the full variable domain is DARVTQTPRHKVTEMGQEVTMRCQPILGHNTVFWYRQTMMQGLELLAYFRNRAPLDDSGMPKDRFSAEMPDATLATLKIQPSEPRDSAVYFCASGLDAGETQYFGPGTRLLVL.

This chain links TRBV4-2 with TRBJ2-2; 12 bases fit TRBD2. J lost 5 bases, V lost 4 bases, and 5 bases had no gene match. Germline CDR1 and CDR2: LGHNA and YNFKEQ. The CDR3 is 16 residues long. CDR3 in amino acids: CASSLLAGGLTGELFF. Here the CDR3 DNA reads TGTGCCAGCAGCCTCCTAGCGGGGGGGTTAACCGGGGAGCTGTTTTTT.

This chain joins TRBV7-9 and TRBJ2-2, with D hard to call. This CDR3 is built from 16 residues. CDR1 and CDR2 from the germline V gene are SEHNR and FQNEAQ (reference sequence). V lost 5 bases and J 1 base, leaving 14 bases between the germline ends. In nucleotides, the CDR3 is TGTGCCAGCAGCCGGCTGGCGCGGCTGAACACCGGGGAGCTGTTTTTT. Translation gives CASSRLARLNTGELFF.

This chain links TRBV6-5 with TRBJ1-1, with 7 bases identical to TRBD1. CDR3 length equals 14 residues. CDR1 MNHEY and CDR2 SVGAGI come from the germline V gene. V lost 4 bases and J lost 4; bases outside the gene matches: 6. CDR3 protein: CASSLGGSATEAFF. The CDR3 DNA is TGTGCCAGCAGTTTAGGGGGCTCGGCCACTGAAGCTTTCTTT.

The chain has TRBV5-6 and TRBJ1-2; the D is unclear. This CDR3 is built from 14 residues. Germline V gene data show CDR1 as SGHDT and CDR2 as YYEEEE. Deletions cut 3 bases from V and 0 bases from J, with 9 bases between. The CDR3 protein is CASSSTPANYGYTF. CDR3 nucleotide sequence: TGTGCCAGCAGCTCCACGCCCGCTAACTATGGCTACACCTTC.